The next 16 T cell receptor beta chains were all read from a single sample in a study of vaccination and CD4 T cells after COVID-19. These TCRs' antigens remain unknown. Noted treatment: roughly 10-day PBMC culture with coronavirus spike peptide pools or control peptides (ViraFEST assay). The unexposed donor provided CD4+ T cells, which were taken before the COVID-19 pandemic (2011-2018). The assay that was used to sequence DNA from cultured CD4+ T cells was the Oncomine TCR Beta short-read assay. TCRdb itself ran the PCR reads through MiXCR, one entry per CDR3 protein. This repertoire shows 9,200 or so distinct CDR3 sequences, more than 45% found once; its top ten account for approximately 30%. The sample comprised CD4+ T cells from blood, cultured in vitro. These receptors were obtained from a human donor in good health.

The CDR3 DNA is TGTGCCAGCAGGGGACAGGGTTCCTACGAGCAGTACTTC. This translates into CASRGQGSYEQYF. The chain employs TRBV6-1 and TRBJ2-7, with 9 positions matching TRBD1. Germline V gives CDR1 MNHNS, CDR2 SASEGT. V was clipped by 6 bases and J by 1 base; unmatched bases: 1. The CDR3 covers 13 residues.

This chain connects TRBV19 to TRBJ1-6; no clear D gene. CDR1 is LNHDA, CDR2 SQIVND, per germline (reference sequence). The CDR3 has 12 amino acids. With 5 bases removed from V and 7 bases from J, the gap between germline ends came to 6 bases. The CDR3 nucleotides are TGTGCCAGTAGTCTCCCGAATTCACCCCTCCACTTT. This encodes CASSLPNSPLHF.

J is TRBJ1-5 and V is TRBV24-1; TRBD1 matches 7 bases. Germline CDR1 and CDR2: KGHDR and SFDVKD. The CDR3 loop spans 14 amino acids. Unmatched junction bases numbered 3, after V lost 4 bases and J lost 4 bases. CDR3 in amino acids: CATSEGQINQPQHF. CDR3 bases: TGTGCCACCAGTGAGGGACAGATTAATCAGCCCCAGCATTTT.

The sample holds a few counts of this clonotype. The J gene is TRBJ1-1, the V gene TRBV19; D not resolved. With 10 bases removed from V and 0 bases from J, the gap between germline ends came to 15 bases. The CDR3 sequence is 14 residues long. Germline-derived CDR1 and CDR2 are LNHDA and SQIVND (reference sequence). CDR3 residues: CATLSRDLNTEAFF. The CDR3, as DNA: TGTGCCACCCTAAGCAGAGACTTGAACACTGAAGCTTTCTTT.

This clonotype has only a few counts. The chain has TRBV6-1 and TRBJ1-2; D gene unclear. V was shortened by 2 bases and J by 5 bases, with 12 bases between the two germline ends. CDR3 size: 14 residues. Germline V gene sequence: CDR1 MNHNS, CDR2 SASEGT. The CDR3 DNA reads TGTGCCAGCAGTGAATCTGGGGAGGGTTATGGCTACACCTTC. The encoded protein is CASSESGEGYGYTF.

The rearrangement joins TRBV19 to TRBJ1-4, with D possibly being TRBD1 (5 bases). V lost 5 bases and J 7 bases, leaving 11 bases between the germline ends. This CDR3 has 13 residues. Germline V gene sequence: CDR1 LNHDA, CDR2 SQIVND (reference sequence). This CDR3 reads CASSGAAFEKLFF. The DNA for the CDR3 is TGTGCCAGTAGTGGGGCAGCTTTTGAAAAACTGTTTTTT.

The J gene is TRBJ2-1, the V gene TRBV15; the match to TRBD1 covers 7 bases. CDR3 length equals 15 residues. The V gene's germline CDR1 is LNHNV and CDR2 YYDKDF (reference sequence). Trimming removed 1 base from V and 5 bases from J; junction bases left unmatched: 5. CDR3 amino acids: CATSRVTGTDNEQFF. The CDR3 DNA is TGTGCCACCAGCAGAGTAACGGGGACAGACAATGAGCAGTTCTTC.

The V and J genes are TRBV7-2 and TRBJ2-7, with D uncertain. There are 14 residues in the CDR3. Germline loops: CDR1 SGHTA, CDR2 FQGNSA. V dropped 3 bases and J dropped 3 bases, with 12 bases sitting between them. CDR3 in amino acids: CASSFGTTYYEQYF. The DNA for the CDR3 is TGTGCCAGCAGCTTCGGCACTACCTACTACGAGCAGTACTTC.

This clonotype showed up just a few times. This sequence joins TRBV19 and TRBJ1-1; 7 nucleotides align to TRBD1. The J segment lost 7 bases and the V segment lost 6 bases, leaving 14 bases of the junction unmatched. This CDR3 has 15 amino acids. Germline V gives CDR1 LNHDA, CDR2 SQIVND (reference sequence). CDR3 protein: CASRTLHLGQREAFF. As DNA, the CDR3 is TGTGCCAGTAGGACACTGCACCTGGGACAGCGTGAAGCTTTCTTT.

This chain connects TRBV12-3 or TRBV12-4 to TRBJ2-7; D is possibly TRBD1 (5 bases). The CDR3 runs 15 residues. With 6 bases removed from V and 9 bases from J, the gap between germline ends came to 24 bases. CDR3 coding DNA: TGTGCCAGCAGCCCAACTAACCAGGGCAGACCCGCGCAGTACTTC. It yields the protein CASSPTNQGRPAQYF.

The chain has TRBV7-2 and TRBJ2-1; D remains ambiguous. V was cut by 7 bases and J by 7 bases, with 14 bases left in between. The germline gives CDR1 SGHTA, CDR2 FQGNSA. CDR3 length: 13 amino acids. CDR3 nucleotide sequence: TGTGCCAGCACCTCATCGGTAGCTAATGAGCAGTTCTTC. Translated: CASTSSVANEQFF.

This clonotype was recorded once. The rearrangement links TRBV20-1 to TRBJ2-1, with 7 bases fitting TRBD2. Germline CDR1 DFQATT, CDR2 SNEGSKA (reference sequence). This CDR3 contains 14 residues. With V trimmed by 6 bases and J by 4 bases, 9 bases remained unmatched. CDR3 in DNA: TGCAGTGCCGAACTAGTGGGAGGGTACAATGAGCAGTTCTTC. Amino acids: CSAELVGGYNEQFF.

The chain combines TRBV10-3 with TRBJ1-1; the D gene is possibly TRBD1 (5 bases). V dropped 6 bases and J dropped 8 bases, with 13 bases sitting between them. Germline loops: CDR1 ENHRY, CDR2 SYGVKD. The CDR3 is 12 amino acids. The CDR3 coding sequence is TGTGCCATCAGCGCGACAGATGTAGAAGCTTTCTTT. Protein: CAISATDVEAFF.

The chain uses TRBV7-9 and TRBJ1-1, with D possibly TRBD1 on 5 matching bases. Germline lookup yields CDR1 SEHNR and CDR2 FQNEAQ (reference sequence). The CDR3 spans 13 residues. V gave up 5 bases and J gave up 4 bases, with 11 bases separating them. CDR3 in DNA: TGTGCCAGCAGCCGGGGCTACGGCACTGAAGCTTTCTTT. Translated, it gives CASSRGYGTEAFF.

V and J are TRBV28 and TRBJ1-2, with D hard to call. This CDR3 region has 13 residues. Per germline, CDR1 MDHEN and CDR2 SYDVKM. V was shortened by 0 bases and J by 8 bases, with 10 bases between the two germline ends. Written as DNA, the CDR3 is TGTGCCAGCAGTTTATGGGCTCGCGAGGGCTACACCTTC. It translates to CASSLWAREGYTF.

V and J are TRBV19 and TRBJ1-5, with 8 bases lining up with TRBD1. Trimming cost V 3 bases and J 6 bases; bases outside gene matches: 19. The CDR3 has 19 residues. Germline CDR1 LNHDA, CDR2 SQIVND (reference sequence). CDR3 nucleotides: TGTGCCAGTAGTATGAGTGGACAGGGACGGAAGCTACGAGGTCAGCCCCAGCATTTT. Its protein product is CASSMSGQGRKLRGQPQHF.